These 22 T cell receptor beta chains originate from one sample sequenced in a study of cytomegalovirus exposure and HLA in healthy donors. The study ran its PCR with 60 Vbeta and 13 Jbeta primers. Using immunoSEQ multiplex PCR, the repertoire was profiled, and TCRdb retains in-frame clones only, with some absent. The repertoire includes 100,000 to 150,000 clones, approximately 83% of them detected once, and roughly 3.7% sits in the top ten. What was sequenced was PBMCs. These receptors were taken from a woman between 35 and 50 years old in good health and CMV-seropositive.

J is TRBJ2-1 and V is TRBV7-9; weak D call: TRBD2 (6 bases). Trimming took off 2 bases at V and 2 bases at J, with 10 bases between the two ends. The CDR3 has 15 amino acids. In germline, CDR1 is SEHNR, CDR2 FQNEAQ (reference sequence). This CDR3 is CASSLWLATYNEQFF. Here the CDR3 DNA reads TGTGCCAGCAGCTTATGGCTAGCGACCTACAATGAGCAGTTCTTC.

The chain uses TRBV10-2 and TRBJ1-2; TRBD1 agrees at 8 bases. From germline, CDR1 is WSHSY and CDR2 SAAADI. The ends lost 11 bases at V and 3 bases at J; junction bases unmatched: 5. This CDR3 spans 12 amino acids. The CDR3 DNA sequence: TGCGCCTGCTCGGACAGGGACTATGGCTACACCTTC. This translates into CACSDRDYGYTF.

J is TRBJ2-3 and V is TRBV9; D is perhaps TRBD2 (5 bases). The CDR3 totals 14 residues. Germline V gives CDR1 SGDLS, CDR2 YYNGEE. V lost 0 bases and J lost 3, with 8 bases in between. CDR3 DNA: TGTGCCAGCAGCGTAGTTGGCGGGACAGATACGCAGTATTTT. Its translation is CASSVVGGTDTQYF. The whole variable domain, remainder taken from reference TRBV9 and TRBJ2-3, is DSGVTQTPKHLITATGQRVTLRCSPRSGDLSVYWYQQSLDQGLQFLIQYYNGEERAKGNILERFSAQQFPDLHSELNLSSLELGDSALYFCASSVVGGTDTQYFGPGTRLTVL.

The chain joins TRBV10-3 to TRBJ1-3; D is unresolved. Germline CDR1 ENHRY, CDR2 SYGVKD. There are 13 residues in the CDR3. V was cut by 6 bases and J by 0 bases, with 6 bases left in between. In DNA form, the CDR3 reads TGTGCCATCAGCGCCAGCTCTGGAAACACCATATATTTT. It encodes CAISASSGNTIYF.

The V gene is TRBV4-1, the J gene TRBJ1-3, with D maybe TRBD1 (5 bases). This CDR3 is 13 amino acids long. V was cut by 1 base and J by 7 bases, with 8 bases left in between. Germline CDR1 reads MGHRA; CDR2 reads YSYEKL. In nucleotides, the CDR3 is TGCGCCAGCAGCCAAGGTTCAGGGAACACCATATATTTT. Its translation is CASSQGSGNTIYF.

V usage is TRBV19 and J usage is TRBJ1-2; 8 nucleotides align to TRBD1. The CDR3 is made up of 16 amino acids. The V gene's germline CDR1 is LNHDA and CDR2 SQIVND (reference sequence). The trim removed 3 bases at V and 4 bases at J, leaving 10 bases unmatched. The CDR3 DNA is TGTGCCAGTAGTATTTCGACAGGGGCGCTCATCTATGGCTACACCTTC. Its translation: CASSISTGALIYGYTF.

The chain carries TRBV5-6 and TRBJ2-3; 12 nucleotides agree with TRBD2. The germline V gene has CDR1 SGHDT and CDR2 YYEEEE. The CDR3 spans 12 residues. The J segment lost 12 bases and the V segment lost 6 bases, leaving 5 bases of the junction unmatched. The DNA for the CDR3 is TGTGCCAGCACTACTAGCGGGAGGATCCAGTATTTT. This gives the protein CASTTSGRIQYF.

This clone was seen a handful of times. The chain links TRBV5-1 to TRBJ2-3; 7 bases line up with TRBD1. The CDR3 runs 14 residues. With 6 bases clipped from V and 0 bases from J, the junction kept 4 bases outside the gene matches. The germline V gene has CDR1 SGHRS and CDR2 YFSETQ. This CDR3 reads CASKETGSTDTQYF. CDR3 nucleotide sequence: TGCGCCAGCAAGGAGACAGGGAGCACAGATACGCAGTATTTT.

This chain uses TRBV13 with TRBJ2-5; 9 positions agree with TRBD1. CDR3 length: 18 residues. Germline loops: CDR1 PRHDT, CDR2 FYEKMQ (reference sequence). The ends lost 7 bases at V and 3 bases at J; junction bases unmatched: 18. The CDR3 nucleotides are TGTGCCAGCAACCCCCGAGGGTCCCAGAGGACAGGGGAAGAGACCCAGTACTTC. Amino acids: CASNPRGSQRTGEETQYF.

The V call is TRBV29-1, the J call TRBJ1-3, with 7 bases aligning to TRBD1. The V gene's germline CDR1 is SQVTM and CDR2 ANQGSEA. Trimming at V came to 7 bases and at J to 0 bases, leaving 6 bases not matched to a gene. The CDR3 length is 14 residues. As DNA, the CDR3 is TGCAGCGCCCGCAGGGGGGTCTCTGGAAACACCATATATTTT. This translates into CSARRGVSGNTIYF.

This chain joins TRBV6-6 and TRBJ2-5; tentative D call: TRBD1 (5 bases). Germline loops: CDR1 MNHNY, CDR2 SVGAGI (reference sequence). V lost 2 bases to trimming and J lost 2 bases, with 12 bases between them. The length of the CDR3 is 15 residues. The chain's CDR3 is CASSYRLGPQETQYF. DNA for the CDR3: TGTGCCAGCAGTTACCGTCTGGGGCCGCAAGAGACCCAGTACTTC.

V gene TRBV6-1 combines with J gene TRBJ1-6, with D unclear. CDR1 and CDR2 (germline): MNHNS, SASEGT. Trimming shortened V by 4 bases and J by 3 bases, and 7 bases separated the two germline ends. There are 14 residues in the CDR3. CDR3 residues: CASSGRSYNSPLHF. DNA of the CDR3: TGTGCCAGCAGTGGGCGGAGCTATAATTCACCCCTCCACTTT.

The chain has TRBV7-2 and TRBJ2-7, with 7 nucleotides matching TRBD1. This CDR3 has 15 residues. Germline V gene data show CDR1 as SGHTA and CDR2 as FQGNSA. Trimming took 4 bases from V and 0 from J; bases not matched to a gene: 6. The CDR3: CASSSFGDSSYEQYF. CDR3 nucleotide sequence: TGTGCCAGCAGCTCGTTTGGGGACAGCTCCTACGAGCAGTACTTC.

This clone showed up just a few times. The CDR3 DNA follows: TGTGCTAGTGGTTTGGGGACAGGTTTTCGTGGCTACACCTTC. It specifies CASGLGTGFRGYTF. The rearrangement uses TRBV12-5 and TRBJ1-2, with TRBD1 identical over 7 bases. This CDR3 is built from 14 residues. Per germline, CDR1 LGHNT and CDR2 FRNRAP. J was trimmed by 7 bases and V by 1 base; bases with no gene match: 6.

The chain joins TRBV27 to TRBJ2-4; 9 bases agree with TRBD1. The V and J ends lost 4 bases and 6 bases, in that order; junction bases with no gene match: 4. The CDR3 contains 14 residues. Germline CDR1 reads MNHEY; CDR2 reads SMNVEV (reference sequence). For the CDR3, the DNA is TGTGCCAGCAGTTCTAGGGACAGGGCAAACATTCAGTACTTC. Residues: CASSSRDRANIQYF.

The genes are TRBV9 and TRBJ2-1, with 9 nucleotides matching TRBD2. This CDR3 contains 15 residues. J was trimmed by 4 bases and V by 4 bases; bases with no gene match: 6. CDR1 SGDLS and CDR2 YYNGEE come from the germline V gene. The CDR3 spells CASSPLAGPYNEQFF. The CDR3 DNA sequence: TGTGCCAGCAGCCCACTAGCGGGTCCATACAATGAGCAGTTCTTC.

The chain carries TRBV28 and TRBJ2-2; maybe TRBD2 (5 bases). CDR3 length equals 12 residues. Germline loops: CDR1 MDHEN, CDR2 SYDVKM. The CDR3 sequence: CLAGTNTGELFF. The CDR3 DNA is TGTCTGGCGGGCACGAACACCGGGGAGCTGTTTTTT.

This sequence joins TRBV11-2 and TRBJ2-1, with TRBD1 identical over 7 bases. The ends lost 2 bases at V and 4 bases at J; junction bases unmatched: 5. Germline CDR1 is SGHAT and CDR2 is FQNNGV. The CDR3 has 15 residues. CDR3 residues: CASSLYGTDYNEQFF. The CDR3 nucleotides read TGTGCCAGCAGCTTATACGGGACAGATTACAATGAGCAGTTCTTC.

The chain has TRBV6-5 and TRBJ1-2; 11 nucleotides line up with TRBD1. The length of the CDR3 is 15 residues. The V and J ends lost 6 bases and 6 bases, in that order; junction bases with no gene match: 9. Germline V gene data show CDR1 as MNHEY and CDR2 as SVGAGI. The CDR3 DNA reads as TGTGCCAGCAGCGATAGAGGGACAGGGGGGGATGGCTACACCTTC. This codes for CASSDRGTGGDGYTF.

The V and J genes are TRBV18 and TRBJ1-1; D is uncertain. V lost 2 bases and J 0 bases, leaving 10 bases between the germline ends. Germline V CDR1 and CDR2: KGHSH, LQKENI. The CDR3 length is 15 residues. The DNA of the CDR3 is TGTGCCAGCTCACCAGGGAGGGCTCTGAACACTGAAGCTTTCTTT. Its protein product is CASSPGRALNTEAFF.

Turning to this clone: Compared with germline, one end of the junction differs, possibly owing to a read error. This sample also contains other DNA sequences that code for the same CDR3. DNA for the CDR3: TGTGCTTGGAGTGGTGTAGGGGCTGGAAACACCATATATTTT. It is translated as CAWSGVGAGNTIYF. This chain connects TRBV30 to TRBJ1-3; perhaps TRBD1 as D (5 bases). The V gene's germline CDR1 is GTSNPN and CDR2 SVGIG (reference sequence). CDR3 length: 14 residues.

A remark on this clone: An end of the junction differs from the germline gene, which may be a read error. The rearrangement links TRBV7-7 to TRBJ2-2, with D unresolved. The CDR3 sequence is 14 residues long. Germline assignment: CDR1 SSHAT and CDR2 FNYEAQ (reference sequence). The CDR3 spells CASSLGAGPGELFF. CDR3 in DNA: TGTGCTAGCAGCTTAGGAGCCGGTCCCGGGGAGCTGTTTTTT.